One sample yielded the 15 T cell receptor beta chains listed below, sequenced in a study of chemoradiotherapy in HPV16-positive cancers. TCRdb's copy holds only in-frame clones and misses some; the assay was immunoSEQ multiplex PCR. The sample has roughly 23,000 clones, around 67% seen once. Sampling was carried out from a patient who underwent chemoradiotherapy. The origin of the receptors is a human donor with HPV-associated anogenital cancer.

The V and J genes are TRBV21-1 and TRBJ2-3; TRBD2 is the table's D call, not checked against the DNA. TRBV21-1 is noted as a pseudogene. This CDR3 contains 21 residues. CDR3 loop: CASSKVATGMSSGRDADTQYF. The CDR3 DNA is TGTGCCAGCAGCAAAGTCGCGACAGGGATGAGTAGCGGGAGGGATGCAGATACGCAGTATTTT.

This clone has only a few counts. The chain is built from TRBV7-8 and TRBJ1-5; D call uncertain. This CDR3 region has 15 residues. Per germline, CDR1 SGHVS and CDR2 FQNEAQ. V lost 0 bases and J lost 5, with 11 bases in between. CDR3 sequence: CASSLAGNRDQPQHF. DNA for the CDR3: TGTGCCAGCAGCTTAGCGGGGAATCGGGATCAGCCCCAGCATTTT. Full variable domain (rest looked up from reference TRBV7-8 and TRBJ1-5): GAGVSQSPRYKVAKRGQDVALRCDPISGHVSLFWYQQALGQGPEFLTYFQNEAQLDKSGLPSDRFFAERPEGSVSTLKIQRTQQEDSAVYLCASSLAGNRDQPQHFGDGTRLSIL.

The chain recombines TRBV7-2 with TRBJ2-1; D is possibly TRBD1 or TRBD2 (6 bases each). CDR3 length: 16 amino acids. The germline V gene encodes CDR1 SGHTA and CDR2 FQGNSA. Deletions cut 5 bases from V and 2 bases from J, with 16 bases between. Here the CDR3 DNA reads TGTGCCAGCAGCCCACTTAAAAGGGGGGCCTACAATGAGCAGTTCTTC. Protein sequence: CASSPLKRGAYNEQFF. Variable domain in full (rest from reference TRBV7-2 and TRBJ2-1): GAGVSQSPSNKVTEKGKDVELRCDPISGHTALYWYRQSLGQGLEFLIYFQGNSAPDKSGLPSDRFSAERTGGSVSTLTIQRTQQEDSAVYLCASSPLKRGAYNEQFFGPGTRLTVL.

This chain uses TRBV28 with TRBJ2-3; D might be TRBD1 or TRBD2, each matching 6 bases. V was shortened by 10 bases and J by 4 bases, with 15 bases between the two germline ends. Germline loops: CDR1 MDHEN, CDR2 SYDVKM. CDR3 length equals 13 residues. The CDR3 loop is CATRGQGPDTQYF. The CDR3 DNA reads TGTGCCACCCGGGGGCAGGGGCCAGATACGCAGTATTTT.

The genes are TRBV15 and TRBJ1-1; the D is unclear. The CDR3 loop spans 12 amino acids. Germline loops: CDR1 LNHNV, CDR2 YYDKDF (reference sequence). V was pared by 3 bases and J by 10 bases, with 12 bases between. The CDR3 sequence is CATSSRPGVAFF. The CDR3 DNA sequence: TGTGCCACCAGCAGTCGGCCGGGAGTAGCTTTCTTT.

J is TRBJ1-4 and V is TRBV28; D possibly corresponds to TRBD1 (5 bases). The CDR3 length is 14 residues. In germline, CDR1 is MDHEN, CDR2 SYDVKM. Trimming pared 7 bases from V and 6 bases from J, leaving 15 bases between. The CDR3 loop is CASKGGGFDEKLFF. The CDR3 DNA reads as TGTGCCAGCAAGGGTGGGGGTTTCGATGAAAAACTGTTTTTT.

V is TRBV11-3 and J is TRBJ2-5; tentatively, D is TRBD1 (5 bases). The CDR3 is 12 amino acids. In germline, CDR1 is SGHNT, CDR2 YENEEA. Trimming took off 5 bases at V and 3 bases at J, with 7 bases between the two ends. CDR3 in amino acids: CASSPREETQYF. In DNA form, the CDR3 reads TGTGCCAGCAGCCCCAGGGAAGAGACCCAGTACTTC. The complete variable domain, with remaining parts taken from reference TRBV11-3 and TRBJ2-5, reads EAGVVQSPRYKIIEKKQPVAFWCNPISGHNTLYWYLQNLGQGPELLIRYENEEAVDDSQLPKDRFSAERLKGVDSTLKIQPAELGDSAVYLCASSPREETQYFGPGTRLLVL.

V gene TRBV5-1 combines with J gene TRBJ2-2; 8 bases are a match to TRBD1. J gave up 4 bases and V 4 bases, and 9 bases lay outside the gene matches. Germline lookup yields CDR1 SGHRS and CDR2 YFSETQ. The CDR3 loop spans 16 amino acids. In DNA form, the CDR3 reads TGCGCCAGCAGCAAAACGACAGGGGAGGTCACCGGGGAGCTGTTTTTT. This translates into CASSKTTGEVTGELFF.

The genes are TRBV29-1 and TRBJ2-5; D is possibly TRBD2 (7 bases). The V gene lost 4 bases and the J gene lost 5 bases, with 14 bases spanning the gap. CDR1 is SQVTM and CDR2 is ANQGSEA in the germline V gene. The CDR3 totals 13 residues. CDR3 sequence reads: CSVVGAGVETQYF. The DNA of the CDR3 is TGCAGCGTTGTGGGGGCGGGGGTGGAGACCCAGTACTTC.

The chain recombines TRBV19 with TRBJ2-5, with D possibly TRBD1 on 5 matching bases. This CDR3 has 15 residues. Looked up from germline, CDR1 is LNHDA and CDR2 is SQIVND (reference sequence). The germline V and J ends were trimmed by 2 bases and 0 bases, with 10 bases remaining between them. CDR3 protein: CASSISRAYQETQYF. The CDR3 coding sequence is TGTGCCAGTAGTATAAGCAGGGCCTACCAAGAGACCCAGTACTTC.

The chain carries TRBV28 and TRBJ2-3, with 8 bases matching TRBD2. This CDR3 region has 16 residues. V shed 7 bases and J 5 bases; nucleotides not matched to a gene: 14. Germline assignment: CDR1 MDHEN and CDR2 SYDVKM. The CDR3 region is CASTPRTSSALDTQYF. Written as DNA, the CDR3 is TGTGCCAGCACTCCTAGGACTAGCTCGGCGTTAGATACGCAGTATTTT.

In its sample, this clone was seen a few times. Here the CDR3 reads CASSSSLGAYEQYF. Written as DNA, the CDR3 is TGTGCCAGCAGCTCTAGTTTAGGGGCCTACGAGCAGTACTTC. This chain uses TRBV7-2 with TRBJ2-7; possible D gene TRBD1, 5 bases. Germline V lookup: CDR1 SGHTA, CDR2 FQGNSA. This CDR3 region has 14 residues. V was cut by 4 bases and J by 2 bases, with 12 bases left in between.

The V and J genes are TRBV6-4 and TRBJ2-1; D is tentatively TRBD1 or TRBD2 (5 bases each). Germline CDR1 reads MRHNA; CDR2 reads SNTAGT. The V gene lost 2 bases and the J gene lost 7 bases, with 12 bases spanning the gap. The CDR3 consists of 14 residues. CDR3 sequence: CASSDPGTTNEQFF. The CDR3 DNA is TGTGCCAGCAGTGACCCCGGGACCACTAATGAGCAGTTCTTC.

V is TRBV14 and J is TRBJ2-7, with D possibly matching TRBD1 (6 bases). V was cut by 1 base and J by 2 bases, with 12 bases left in between. The CDR3 loop spans 15 amino acids. In germline, CDR1 is SGHDN, CDR2 FVKESK. The DNA of the CDR3 is TGTGCCAGCAGCCAAGGGACAGTAAGACCCTACGAGCAGTACTTC. Translation: CASSQGTVRPYEQYF.

The chain uses TRBV6-4 and TRBJ2-1; no firm D call. The CDR3 spans 13 residues. The V end lost 0 bases, the J end lost 4 bases, and 4 bases lay between the germline ends. Germline CDR1 and CDR2: MRHNA and SNTAGT. The CDR3 region is CASSDSRYNEQFF. The CDR3 nucleotides read TGTGCCAGCAGTGACTCACGGTACAATGAGCAGTTCTTC.